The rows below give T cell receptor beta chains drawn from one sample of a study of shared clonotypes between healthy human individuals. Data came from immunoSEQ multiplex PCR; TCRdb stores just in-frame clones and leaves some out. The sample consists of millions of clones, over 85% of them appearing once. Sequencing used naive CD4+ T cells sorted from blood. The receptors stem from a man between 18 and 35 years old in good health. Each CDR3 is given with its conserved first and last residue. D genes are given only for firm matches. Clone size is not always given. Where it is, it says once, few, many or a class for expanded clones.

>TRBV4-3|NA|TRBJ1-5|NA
TGCGCCAGCAGCCAAGATCTCGGAGGCCCGTCGCCCCAGCATTTT
CASSQDLGGPSPQHF
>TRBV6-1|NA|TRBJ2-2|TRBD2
TGTGCCAGCGAGCTAGCGGCGAACACCGGGGAGCTGTTTTTT
CASELAANTGELFF
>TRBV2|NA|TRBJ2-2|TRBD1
TGTGCCAGCAGCGAGGCGGGACAGGTGAACACCGGGGAGCTGTTTTTT
CASSEAGQVNTGELFF
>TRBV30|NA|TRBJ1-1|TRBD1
TGTGCCTGGAGTGTACTACGACCCCGACAGGGCAACACTGAAGCTTTCTTT
CAWSVLRPRQGNTEAFF
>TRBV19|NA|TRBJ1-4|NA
TGTGCCAGTAGAGGCCAGGAAGGAACTAATGAAAAACTGTTTTTT
CASRGQEGTNEKLFF
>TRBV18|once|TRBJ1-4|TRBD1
TGTGCCAGCTCACCACCGAGAGGGGGCAATAATGAAAAACTGTTTTTT
CASSPPRGGNNEKLFF
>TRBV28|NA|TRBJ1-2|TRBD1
TGTGCCAGCAGTTTACAGGACAGGGGTCTTAAGGGCTACACCTTC
CASSLQDRGLKGYTF
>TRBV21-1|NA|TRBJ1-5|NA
TGTGCCAGCAGCAACTCCCCGGTGTTTGGCAATCAGCCCCAGCATTTT
CASSNSPVFGNQPQHF
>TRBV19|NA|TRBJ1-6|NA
TGTGCCAGTAACCTACCGGGACTTGATAATTCACCCCTCCACTTT
CASNLPGLDNSPLHF
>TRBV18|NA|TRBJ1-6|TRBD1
TGTGCCAGCTCACCAGGACAGGGTCGCTCTGGGTCACCCCTCCACTTT
CASSPGQGRSGSPLHF
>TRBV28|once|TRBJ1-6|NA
TGTGCCAGCAGTTCCCCGGGGGGGTCCTATAATTCACCCCTCCACTTT
CASSSPGGSYNSPLHF
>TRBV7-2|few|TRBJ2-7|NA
TGTGCCAGCAGCTTAAACCCCTACGAGCAGTACTTC
CASSLNPYEQYF
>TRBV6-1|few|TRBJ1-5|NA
TGTGCCAGCAGTGAAGGGTCGGGAGTGCAGCCCCAGCATTTT
CASSEGSGVQPQHF
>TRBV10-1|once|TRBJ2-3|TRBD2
TGCGCCAGCAGTGAGCAGCGGGGACGAGCAGATACGCAGTATTTT
CASSEQRGRADTQYF
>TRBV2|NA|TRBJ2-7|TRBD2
TGTGCCAGCAGTGAAGCGGGACTAGCGGGACCCTACGAGCAGTACTTC
CASSEAGLAGPYEQYF
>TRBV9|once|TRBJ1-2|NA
TGTGCCAGCAGCGTAGCAACAGAACATGGCTACACCTTC
CASSVATEHGYTF
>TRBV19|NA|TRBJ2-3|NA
TGTGCCAGTAGAAAAGTTCCCGGGACCCCAGATACGCAGTATTTT
CASRKVPGTPDTQYF
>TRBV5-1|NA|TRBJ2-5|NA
TGCGCCAGCAGCGCCTCGTGGCAAGAGACCCAGTACTTC
CASSASWQETQYF